The 6 T cell receptor delta chains in this list originate from one sample, sequenced in a study of gamma-delta T cells after stem cell transplantation. TCRdb made new clone calls on the RT-PCR reads using CATT. In the table there are 3,200 or so delta-chain clones, around 5% of which are singletons. Sequencing used gamma-delta T cells. Receptors originate from a human donor. It is not recorded whose cells these are; they may come from a transplant donor.

As concerns this clone: A far larger clone is just one base off, so this is likely a read error. The sample has other DNA sequences that encode this CDR3 too. The V call is TRDV2, the J call TRDJ1, with 9 bases aligning to TRDD3. CDR3 size: 17 residues. Germline V gene data show CDR1 as GEAIGNYY and CDR2 as EKD. The CDR3 reads CACDGLGDLLNTDKLIF. CDR3 coding DNA: TGTGCCTGTGACGGACTGGGGGACCTTCTTAACACCGATAAACTTATCTTT.

The V call is TRDV2, the J call TRDJ3; 8 bases fit TRDD3. Germline trimming cut 1 base from V and 0 bases from J; bases unmatched to any gene: 16. CDR3 length: 22 residues. Germline CDR1 and CDR2: GEAIGNYY and EKD. This CDR3 reads CACDTVEYTGGYSSWDTRQMFF. The CDR3 region has the DNA TGTGCCTGTGACACGGTTGAATATACTGGGGGCTATAGCTCCTGGGACACCCGACAGATGTTTTTC.

This clone was seen a few times. A single base is all that separates this from a far larger clone, so a read error is likely. The sample carries other DNA sequences with the same CDR3. The gene calls are TRDV2 and TRDJ1; D perhaps matches TRDD3 (6 bases). The CDR3 runs to 19 residues. V lost 0 bases and J 0 bases, leaving 22 bases between the germline ends. In germline, CDR1 is GEAIGNYY, CDR2 EKD. CDR3 sequence: CACDTVRDTTLVYTDKLIF. Here the CDR3 DNA reads TGTGCCTGTGACACCGTACGAGATACGACGCTTGTATACACCGATAAACTCATCTTT.

On this clone: A single base is all that separates this from a far larger clone, so a read error is likely. This chain links TRDV2 with TRDJ1, with 7 bases aligning to TRDD3. Losses at the gene ends were 1 base for V and 0 bases for J; bases not matched to a gene: 16. The germline gives CDR1 GEAIGNYY, CDR2 EKD. This CDR3 has 19 amino acids. CDR3 protein: CACDTVTTALGTHTDKLIF. CDR3 coding DNA: TGTGCCTGTGACACGGTCACCACCGCACTGGGGACCCACACCGATAAACTCATCTTT.

The table lists this clone with a few counts. The V gene is TRDV2, the J gene TRDJ1, with 10 positions matching TRDD3. J gave up 3 bases and V 0 bases, and 18 bases lay outside the gene matches. The germline V gene has CDR1 GEAIGNYY and CDR2 EKD. The CDR3 length is 20 residues. The DNA for the CDR3 is TGTGCCTGTGACACCGTCCTTCCCACTTTGGGGGATACAGGACCCGATAAACTCATCTTT. It specifies CACDTVLPTLGDTGPDKLIF.

This clone was seen only a few times. The rearrangement uses TRDV2 and TRDJ1; TRDD3 aligns across 12 bases. Germline V lookup: CDR1 GEAIGNYY, CDR2 EKD. There are 15 residues in the CDR3. With V trimmed by 3 bases and J by 2 bases, 3 bases remained unmatched. CDR3 region: CACDVLGDTTDKLIF. The CDR3 DNA follows: TGTGCCTGTGACGTACTGGGGGATACAACCGATAAACTCATCTTT.